These T cell receptor beta chains were read from a single sample in a study of cytomegalovirus exposure and HLA in healthy donors. Measured with immunoSEQ multiplex PCR; TCRdb has only the in-frame clones, and not every one. The sample lists 150,000 to 250,000 clones, 85% occurring once. Material: PBMCs. These receptors all come from a woman aged 45-65 years in good health and CMV-seronegative. The CDR3 runs from the conserved cysteine through the conserved F or W. Each record gives: clone size, D gene, J gene, V gene, CDR3 protein, CDR3 DNA. A D gene is named only where the DNA matches it firmly. Size tells how often a clone was seen (once, few, many) or the class of an expanded clone, and some rows leave it out.

NA | TRBD2 | TRBJ2-7 | TRBV19 | CASSVLAGRVYEQYF | TGTGCCAGTAGTGTACTAGCGGGACGGGTTTACGAGCAGTACTTC
few | NA | TRBJ1-5 | TRBV7-8 | CASSLVRGSQPQHF | TGTGCCAGCAGCTTAGTTAGGGGGTCTCAGCCCCAGCATTTT
NA | NA | TRBJ1-5 | TRBV27 | CASSDRGASNQPQHF | TGTGCCAGCAGCGACCGGGGGGCGAGCAATCAGCCCCAGCATTTT
NA | NA | TRBJ1-5 | TRBV28 | CASILDGGSNQPQHF | TGTGCCAGCATCCTAGACGGAGGAAGCAATCAGCCCCAGCATTTT
NA | TRBD2 | TRBJ2-2 | TRBV27 | CASSSRTSGRGNTGELFF | TGTGCCAGCAGTTCCCGAACTAGCGGGAGAGGGAACACCGGGGAGCTGTTTTTT
NA | NA | TRBJ1-4 | TRBV27 | CASSLIGVGANEKLFF | TGTGCCAGCAGTTTAATAGGAGTCGGGGCTAATGAAAAACTGTTTTTT
NA | NA | TRBJ2-7 | TRBV11-2 | CASSLGPGSYEQYF | TGTGCCAGCAGCTTAGGGCCGGGCTCCTACGAGCAGTACTTC
few | TRBD1 | TRBJ2-7 | TRBV6-6 | CASSLQGNEQYF | TGTGCCAGCAGTCTACAGGGGAACGAGCAGTACTTC
NA | TRBD1 | TRBJ1-2 | TRBV19 | CASSVYRQGINYGYTF | TGTGCCAGTAGTGTATATCGACAGGGGATAAACTATGGCTACACCTTC
NA | NA | TRBJ2-7 | TRBV19 | CASSLDRSYEQYF | TGTGCCAGTAGTCTTGACAGATCCTACGAGCAGTACTTC
once | TRBD1 | TRBJ2-7 | TRBV5-1 | CASSLGGGTGYEQYF | TGCGCCAGCAGCTTGGGCGGAGGGACAGGCTACGAGCAGTACTTC
NA | NA | TRBJ1-1 | TRBV27 | CASSYRTNTEAFF | TGTGCCAGCAGTTACAGGACGAACACTGAAGCTTTCTTT
NA | NA | TRBJ1-5 | TRBV6-6 | CASSYSGASNQPQHF | TGTGCCAGCAGTTACTCGGGAGCCAGCAATCAGCCCCAGCATTTT
once | TRBD1 | TRBJ1-5 | TRBV6-1 | CASSFGGTGDQPQHF | TGTGCCAGCAGTTTCGGAGGGACAGGAGATCAGCCCCAGCATTTT
NA | TRBD1 | TRBJ2-5 | TRBV6-1 | CASSEGTGLETQYF | TGTGCCAGCAGTGAAGGGACAGGGCTGGAGACCCAGTACTTC
few | NA | TRBJ2-7 | TRBV7-8 | CASSPAALFYEQYF | TGTGCCAGCAGCCCAGCTGCACTATTCTACGAGCAGTACTTC
NA | TRBD1 | TRBJ1-5 | TRBV10-3 | CAISGTGDNQPQHF | TGTGCCATCAGTGGGACAGGGGACAATCAGCCCCAGCATTTT
NA | TRBD1 | TRBJ1-1 | TRBV6-5 | CASSGQVLFTEAFF | TGTGCCAGCAGTGGACAGGTGTTGTTTACTGAAGCTTTCTTT
NA | TRBD2 | TRBJ2-1 | TRBV29-1 | CKAGGPDTYNEQFF | TGCAAAGCGGGAGGGCCCGACACCTACAATGAGCAGTTCTTC
NA | TRBD1 | TRBJ2-7 | TRBV30 | CAWNRGQGQADEQYF | TGTGCCTGGAACAGAGGACAGGGGCAAGCAGACGAGCAGTACTTC
NA | NA | TRBJ2-2 | TRBV27 | CASSKPRIPTGELFF | TGTGCCAGCAGTAAACCTAGAATCCCCACCGGGGAGCTGTTTTTT
NA | TRBD2 | TRBJ2-1 | TRBV11-2 | CASSKPLAGATYNEQFF | TGTGCCAGCAGCAAACCATTAGCGGGAGCCACTTACAATGAGCAGTTCTTC
once | TRBD2 | TRBJ2-1 | TRBV9 | CASSTFSRRGGNEQFF | TGTGCCAGCAGCACCTTTAGCCGGAGGGGAGGGAATGAGCAGTTCTTC
NA | NA | TRBJ1-1 | TRBV30 | CAWSAQVIDTEAFF | TGTGCCTGGAGTGCACAGGTGATAGACACTGAAGCTTTCTTT